These 18 T cell receptor beta chains originate from one sample sequenced in a study of blood T cell repertoires in COVID-19. Here immunoSEQ multiplex PCR was the method, and the copy in TCRdb shows in-frame clones only, minus some. The sample carries 200,000 or so clones, 84% recorded once. Sequencing used peripheral blood. The receptors come from a human donor in a cohort sampled during active COVID-19.

On this clone itself: The same CDR3 can be traced to other DNA sequences in this sample. V and J are TRBV4-2 and TRBJ2-7; TRBD2 matches at 10 bases. Losses at the gene ends were 0 bases for V and 1 base for J; bases not matched to a gene: 6. The germline CDR1 and CDR2 sequences are LGHNA and YNFKEQ. The CDR3 is 17 residues long. In nucleotides, the CDR3 is TGTGCCAGCAGCCAAGATTCGCCTAGCGGGAGTTCCTACGAGCAGTACTTC. Residues: CASSQDSPSGSSYEQYF.

The V gene is TRBV29-1, the J gene TRBJ1-3, with D tentatively TRBD1 (5 bases). Between the trimmed V and J ends, which lost 6 bases and 4 bases, there was a span of 10 bases. The germline CDR1 and CDR2 sequences are SQVTM and ANQGSEA. The CDR3 runs to 12 residues. CDR3 sequence (DNA): TGCAGCGTACGGACACCGGGAAACACCATATATTTT. Translated: CSVRTPGNTIYF.

In regard to this clone: One end of the junction varies from germline; a read error may be responsible. The chain combines TRBV27 with TRBJ1-6; 7 bases align to TRBD1. CDR1 MNHEY and CDR2 SMNVEV come from the germline V gene (reference sequence). This CDR3 contains 14 residues. The CDR3 sequence: CASSRDRVNSPLHF. CDR3 nucleotides: TGTGCCAGCTCCCGGGACAGAGTCAATTCGCCCCTCCACTTT.

The J gene is TRBJ2-7, the V gene TRBV7-9; TRBD2 aligns across 10 bases. J lost 6 bases, V lost 1 base, and 6 bases had no gene match. The CDR3 is 15 amino acids. Germline V gene data show CDR1 as SEHNR and CDR2 as FQNEAQ (reference sequence). CDR3 bases: TGTGCCAGCAGCTTAGAGTCACTAGCGGGACGCGAGCAGTACTTC. Translating gives CASSLESLAGREQYF.

This clone has a handful of counts. The gene calls are TRBV28 and TRBJ1-2; TRBD1 matches 12 bases. V was pared by 4 bases and J by 6 bases, with 9 bases of the junction left unmatched. Germline V gene data show CDR1 as MDHEN and CDR2 as SYDVKM. There are 16 residues in the CDR3. The CDR3 coding sequence is TGTGCCAGCAGTTCTAGGGACAGGGGGCGCCGGCATGGCTACACCTTC. This codes for CASSSRDRGRRHGYTF.

V is TRBV6-5 and J is TRBJ2-5, with a weak D call TRBD2 (5 bases). Germline CDR1 and CDR2: MNHEY and SVGAGI. The CDR3 spans 13 residues. V gave up 6 bases and J gave up 3 bases, with 11 bases separating them. CDR3 loop: CASSGHGKETQYF. The CDR3 nucleotides read TGTGCCAGCAGCGGGCACGGGAAAGAGACCCAGTACTTC.

The V and J genes are TRBV6-6 and TRBJ2-3, with 8 bases identical to TRBD2. Trimming at V came to 6 bases and at J to 9 bases, leaving 14 bases not matched to a gene. This CDR3 has 15 amino acids. CDR1 and CDR2 from the germline V gene are MNHNY and SVGAGI (reference sequence). The CDR3 nucleotides are TGTGCCAGCAGCTCTCCCACGGGAGGGCCTCAAACGCAGTATTTT. Translation: CASSSPTGGPQTQYF.

The CDR3 nucleotides read TGCGCCAGCAAAGCGGTTCCAGGGGCAGGGGACACCATATATTTT. Translation gives CASKAVPGAGDTIYF. This chain connects TRBV5-1 to TRBJ1-3, with D possibly matching TRBD1 (6 bases). Trimming removed 6 bases from V and 8 bases from J, with 21 bases in between. Looked up from germline, CDR1 is SGHRS and CDR2 is YFSETQ. The CDR3 totals 15 residues.

This chain joins TRBV2 and TRBJ2-5, with 7 bases fitting TRBD2. CDR1 SNHLY and CDR2 FYNNEI come from the germline V gene. V trimming: 4 bases; J trimming: 5 bases; junction bases outside the gene matches: 13. This CDR3 region has 16 residues. The CDR3 DNA is TGTGCCAGCAGTGGTCCGGCGGGAGTACGAGGGGAGACCCAGTACTTC. Its translation: CASSGPAGVRGETQYF.

Worth noting for this clone: A read error may produce the germline difference seen at one junction end. The V call is TRBV5-1, the J call TRBJ2-5; 11 nucleotides line up with TRBD2. Germline CDR1 is SGHRS and CDR2 is YFSETQ. CDR3 length: 17 residues. The CDR3 protein is CASSFAGTSGTREAQYF. For the CDR3, the DNA is TGCGCCAGCAGCTTCGCCGGGACTAGCGGTACAAGAGAGGCCCAGTACTTC.

The genes are TRBV19 and TRBJ2-5; weak D call: TRBD1 (5 bases). Trimming stripped 3 bases from V and 6 bases from J, with 8 bases between. CDR3 length equals 12 residues. The germline V gene encodes CDR1 LNHDA and CDR2 SQIVND (reference sequence). The CDR3 coding sequence is TGTGCCAGTAGTATCATGGGGCAGACCCAGTACTTC. This codes for CASSIMGQTQYF.

The chain uses TRBV28 and TRBJ2-5; D is possibly TRBD2 (5 bases). Trimming cost V 6 bases and J 5 bases, with 10 bases left between them. The CDR3 totals 12 residues. Germline CDR1 reads MDHEN; CDR2 reads SYDVKM. DNA for the CDR3: TGTGCCAGCAGACGACGGAGGGAGACCCAGTACTTC. It yields the protein CASRRRRETQYF.

This chain connects TRBV2 to TRBJ1-5; 8 bases line up with TRBD1. V lost 6 bases to trimming and J lost 7 bases; unmatched junction nucleotides: 8. This CDR3 is 14 amino acids long. Germline V gives CDR1 SNHLY, CDR2 FYNNEI. The CDR3 reads CASRLQGARQPQHF. Written as DNA, the CDR3 is TGTGCCAGCAGGTTGCAGGGGGCTCGGCAGCCCCAGCATTTT.

The rearrangement joins TRBV28 to TRBJ1-2; D perhaps matches TRBD1 (6 bases). Germline CDR1 reads MDHEN; CDR2 reads SYDVKM. V was cut by 4 bases and J by 1 base, with 13 bases left in between. The CDR3 loop spans 15 amino acids. As DNA, the CDR3 is TGTGCCAGCAGTTCTTTGACAGGAAGTAACTATGGCTACACCTTC. This codes for CASSSLTGSNYGYTF.

The gene calls are TRBV7-9 and TRBJ2-3; D not resolved. This CDR3 is built from 14 residues. Germline V gene sequence: CDR1 SEHNR, CDR2 FQNEAQ (reference sequence). V was shortened by 1 base and J by 3 bases, with 8 bases between the two germline ends. CDR3 residues: CASSLGGRTDTQYF. The CDR3 DNA is TGTGCCAGCAGCTTAGGTGGTAGAACAGATACGCAGTATTTT.

This sequence joins TRBV19 and TRBJ1-1, with 9 bases aligning to TRBD1. The CDR3 sequence is 14 residues long. Germline assignment: CDR1 LNHDA and CDR2 SQIVND (reference sequence). Trimming removed 6 bases from V and 3 bases from J; junction bases left unmatched: 5. The CDR3, as DNA: TGTGCCAGTAGACCCGACAGGGGGGACACTGAAGCTTTCTTT. Translating gives CASRPDRGDTEAFF.

V gene TRBV5-5 combines with J gene TRBJ1-3; D remains ambiguous. The CDR3 loop spans 16 amino acids. Trimming cost V 0 bases and J 0 bases, with 10 bases left between them. The germline V gene encodes CDR1 SGHKS and CDR2 YYEKEE (reference sequence). CDR3: CASSLGGAYSGNTIYF. CDR3 nucleotide sequence: TGTGCCAGCAGCTTGGGGGGAGCCTACTCTGGAAACACCATATATTTT.

The rearrangement links TRBV28 to TRBJ1-6; D remains unclear. V was cut by 2 bases and J by 0 bases, with 11 bases left in between. Germline CDR1 MDHEN, CDR2 SYDVKM. CDR3 length: 17 amino acids. The chain's CDR3 is CASSLGTGSSYNSPLHF. CDR3 in DNA: TGTGCCAGCAGTTTAGGCACGGGAAGCTCCTATAATTCACCCCTCCACTTT.